The 10 T cell receptor beta chains listed next were all sequenced from one sample in a study of identical twins. One entry per CDR3 protein, called by TCRdb with MiXCR from the 5' RACE reads. The sample consists of 400,000 to 500,000 distinct CDR3 sequences, more than 13% of them appearing once. The same specimen was also included in a second study, on yellow fever vaccine responses in identical twins.

The sequencing sample was made of CD4+ T cells sorted from blood. These receptors were obtained from a woman aged 18-29 years in good health.

V and J are TRBV28 and TRBJ1-2; unclear D gene. V was clipped by 7 bases and J by 3 bases, with 12 bases between them. Germline values: CDR1 MDHEN, CDR2 SYDVKM. The length of the CDR3 is 13 residues. CDR3 loop: CASTEYGYYGYTF. The CDR3 DNA sequence: TGTGCCAGCACCGAGTACGGTTACTATGGCTACACCTTC.

This chain joins TRBV7-2 and TRBJ2-2; D ambiguous. The CDR3 runs 14 residues. V was shortened by 5 bases and J by 4 bases, with 11 bases between the two germline ends. CDR1 SGHTA and CDR2 FQGNSA come from the germline V gene. CDR3 loop: CASSPGWGTGELFF. DNA of the CDR3: TGTGCCAGCAGCCCAGGTTGGGGCACCGGGGAGCTGTTTTTT.

This clonotype was seen only a few times. The chain combines TRBV5-1 with TRBJ2-7; D is perhaps TRBD2 (6 bases). The CDR3 runs 15 residues. Germline CDR1 reads SGHRS; CDR2 reads YFSETQ. Trimming took off 2 bases at V and 4 bases at J, with 16 bases between the two ends. Here the CDR3 reads CASSFGPNGGYEQYF. The CDR3 coding sequence is TGCGCCAGCAGCTTCGGACCGAACGGAGGGTACGAGCAGTACTTC.

V gene TRBV28 combines with J gene TRBJ2-7; 9 nucleotides align to TRBD1. CDR1 MDHEN and CDR2 SYDVKM come from the germline V gene. Trimming cost V 5 bases and J 4 bases; bases outside gene matches: 6. The CDR3 has 14 residues. Written as DNA, the CDR3 is TGTGCCAGCAGTCCCGGGACAGGGTGGTACGAGCAGTACTTC. This gives the protein CASSPGTGWYEQYF.

The genes are TRBV6-1 and TRBJ2-3, with 7 bases matching TRBD2. The ends lost 3 bases at V and 6 bases at J; junction bases unmatched: 6. The CDR3 is 14 residues long. CDR1 is MNHNS, CDR2 SASEGT, per germline. For the CDR3, the DNA is TGTGCCAGCAGTGACCCCCAGGGAGGGGATACGCAGTATTTT. As protein: CASSDPQGGDTQYF.

This chain links TRBV20-1 with TRBJ2-7; 10 nucleotides line up with TRBD1. Germline loops: CDR1 DFQATT, CDR2 SNEGSKA (reference sequence). The CDR3 consists of 14 residues. V lost 7 bases, J lost 5 bases, and 11 bases stayed unmatched. The CDR3 DNA reads as TGCAGTGTTCTCCCGGGACAGGGGATCAACGAGCAGTACTTC. Translated, it gives CSVLPGQGINEQYF.

This clonotype was counted between two and nine times. The chain uses TRBV15 and TRBJ2-3; a possible D gene is TRBD1 (6 bases). The germline V gene has CDR1 LNHNV and CDR2 YYDKDF (reference sequence). The CDR3 loop spans 18 amino acids. V lost 3 bases and J lost 0, with 19 bases in between. For the CDR3, the DNA is TGTGCCACCAGCAGTCCCCTCCGGACAGACTCTAGCACAGATACGCAGTATTTT. It is translated as CATSSPLRTDSSTDTQYF.

This clonotype has more than one count but fewer than ten. The rearrangement links TRBV28 to TRBJ2-7; 8 bases align to TRBD1. With V trimmed by 3 bases and J by 4 bases, 8 bases remained unmatched. Germline V lookup: CDR1 MDHEN, CDR2 SYDVKM. The CDR3 is 15 amino acids. The CDR3 sequence is CASSFVRDRKYEQYF. For the CDR3, the DNA is TGTGCCAGCAGTTTCGTAAGGGACAGGAAATACGAGCAGTACTTC.

This chain uses TRBV20-1 with TRBJ2-3; 8 nucleotides line up with TRBD2. The junction had 16 bases not matched to a gene; V was cut back by 3 bases and J by 8 bases. The germline V gene has CDR1 DFQATT and CDR2 SNEGSKA (reference sequence). The CDR3 runs to 16 residues. The CDR3 coding sequence is TGCAGTGCTAGGGGAAGTCTAGCGGGTAGCAGGGTTACGCAGTATTTT. Its translation is CSARGSLAGSRVTQYF.

This clonotype was seen many times. CDR3 DNA sequence: TGCGCCAGCAGCCCAGCTTTAGGAGAGACCCAGTACTTC. Amino acid sequence: CASSPALGETQYF. The chain has TRBV4-1 and TRBJ2-5; D remains ambiguous. V lost 4 bases to trimming and J lost 4 bases, with 10 bases between them. The CDR3 sequence is 13 residues long. CDR1 and CDR2 (germline): MGHRA, YSYEKL.